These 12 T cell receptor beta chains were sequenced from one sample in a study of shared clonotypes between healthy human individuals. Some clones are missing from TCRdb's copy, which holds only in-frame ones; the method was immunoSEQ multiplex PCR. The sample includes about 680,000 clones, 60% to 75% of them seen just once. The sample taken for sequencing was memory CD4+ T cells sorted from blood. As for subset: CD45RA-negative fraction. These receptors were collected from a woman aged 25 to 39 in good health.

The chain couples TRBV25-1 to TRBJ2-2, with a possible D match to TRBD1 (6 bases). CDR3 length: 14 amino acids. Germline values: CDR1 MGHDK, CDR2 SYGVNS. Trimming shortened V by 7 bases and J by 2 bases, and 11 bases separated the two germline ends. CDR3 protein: CASTRTDNTGELFF. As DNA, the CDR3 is TGTGCCAGCACTCGGACAGATAACACCGGGGAGCTGTTTTTT.

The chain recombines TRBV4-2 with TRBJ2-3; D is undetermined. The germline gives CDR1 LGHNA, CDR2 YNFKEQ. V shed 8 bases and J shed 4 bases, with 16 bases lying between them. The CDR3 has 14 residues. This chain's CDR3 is CASRYADTADTQYF. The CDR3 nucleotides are TGTGCCAGCCGATACGCGGATACTGCAGATACGCAGTATTTT.

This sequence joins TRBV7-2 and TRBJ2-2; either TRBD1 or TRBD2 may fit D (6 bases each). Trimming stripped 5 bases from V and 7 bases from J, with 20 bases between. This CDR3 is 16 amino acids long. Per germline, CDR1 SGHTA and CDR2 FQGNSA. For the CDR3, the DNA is TGTGCCAGCAGCCCCTCACAGGGACCGCGGGGCGGGGAGCTGTTTTTT. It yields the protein CASSPSQGPRGGELFF.

Here the CDR3 reads CASSLGTEAFF. DNA for the CDR3: TGTGCCAGCAGCCTCGGTACTGAAGCTTTCTTT. J is TRBJ1-1 and V is TRBV5-4; D ambiguous. The CDR3 covers 11 residues. The V gene's germline CDR1 is SGHNT and CDR2 YYREEE (reference sequence). V gave up 4 bases and J gave up 5 bases, with 6 bases separating them.

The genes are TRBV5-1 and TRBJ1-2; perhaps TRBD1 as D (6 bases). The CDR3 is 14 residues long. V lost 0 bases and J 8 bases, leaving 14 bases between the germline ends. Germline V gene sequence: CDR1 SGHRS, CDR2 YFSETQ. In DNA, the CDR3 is TGCGCCAGCAGCTTGGGTACACAGGGTGACGGCTACACCTTC. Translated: CASSLGTQGDGYTF.

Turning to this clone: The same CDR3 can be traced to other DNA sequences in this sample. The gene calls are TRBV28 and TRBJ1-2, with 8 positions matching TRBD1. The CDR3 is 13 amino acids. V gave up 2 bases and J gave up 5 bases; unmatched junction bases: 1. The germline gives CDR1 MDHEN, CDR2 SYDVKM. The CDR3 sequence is CASSLQGAYGYTF. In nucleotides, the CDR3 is TGTGCCAGCAGTTTACAGGGGGCGTATGGCTACACCTTC.

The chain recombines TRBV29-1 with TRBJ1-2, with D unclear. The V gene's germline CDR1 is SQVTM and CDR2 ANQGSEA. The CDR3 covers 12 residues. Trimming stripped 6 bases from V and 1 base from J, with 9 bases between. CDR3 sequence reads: CSVLRGNYGYTF. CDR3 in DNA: TGCAGCGTCCTTCGGGGTAACTATGGCTACACCTTC. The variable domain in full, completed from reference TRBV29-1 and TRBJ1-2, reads SAVISQKPSRDICQRGTSLTIQCQVDSQVTMMFWYRQQPGQSLTLIATANQGSEATYESGFVIDKFPISRPNLTFSTLTVSNMSPEDSSIYLCSVLRGNYGYTFGSGTRLTVV.

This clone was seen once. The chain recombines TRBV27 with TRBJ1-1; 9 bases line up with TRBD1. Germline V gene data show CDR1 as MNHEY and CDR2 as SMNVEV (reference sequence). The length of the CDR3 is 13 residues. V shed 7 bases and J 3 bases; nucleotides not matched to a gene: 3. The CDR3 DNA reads TGTGCCAGCATCGACAGGGGGGACACTGAAGCTTTCTTT. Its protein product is CASIDRGDTEAFF.

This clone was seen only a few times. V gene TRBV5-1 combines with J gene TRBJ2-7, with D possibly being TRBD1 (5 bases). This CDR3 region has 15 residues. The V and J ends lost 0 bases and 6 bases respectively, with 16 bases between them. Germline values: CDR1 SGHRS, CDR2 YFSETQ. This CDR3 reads CASSLAGAGYLEQYF. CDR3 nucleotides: TGCGCCAGCAGCTTGGCCGGCGCAGGGTACCTCGAGCAGTACTTC.

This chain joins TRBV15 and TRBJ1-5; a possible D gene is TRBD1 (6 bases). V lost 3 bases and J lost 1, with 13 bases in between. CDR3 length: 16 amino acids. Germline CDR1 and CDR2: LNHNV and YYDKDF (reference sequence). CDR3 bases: TGTGCCACCAGCAGGAGACAGGAGGGGAGCAATCAGCCCCAGCATTTT. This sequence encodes CATSRRQEGSNQPQHF. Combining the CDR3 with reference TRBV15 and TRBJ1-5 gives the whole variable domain DAMVIQNPRYQVTQFGKPVTLSCSQTLNHNVMYWYQQKSSQAPKLLFHYYDKDFNNEADTPDNFQSRRPNTSFCFLDIRSPGLGDTAMYLCATSRRQEGSNQPQHFGDGTRLSIL.

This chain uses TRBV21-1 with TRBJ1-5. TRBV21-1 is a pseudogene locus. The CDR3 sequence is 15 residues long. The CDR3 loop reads CASSKVERVIQPQHF. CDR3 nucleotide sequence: TGTGCCAGCAGCAAAGTGGAGAGGGTTATTCAGCCCCAGCATTTT.

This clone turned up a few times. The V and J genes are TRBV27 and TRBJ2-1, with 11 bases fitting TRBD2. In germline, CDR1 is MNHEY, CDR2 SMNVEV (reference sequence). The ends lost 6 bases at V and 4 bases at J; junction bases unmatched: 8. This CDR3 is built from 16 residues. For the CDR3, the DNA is TGTGCCAGCAGCAATGCCGGGACTAGCGGTTACAATGAGCAGTTCTTC. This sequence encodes CASSNAGTSGYNEQFF.